Each of the 25 T cell receptor beta chains below was sequenced from the same sample in a study of blood T cell repertoires in COVID-19. Measured with immunoSEQ multiplex PCR; TCRdb has only the in-frame clones, and not every one. The sample has approximately 150,000 clones; about 80% are singletons. Material for sequencing was PBMCs or T cells enriched from blood (not recorded which). These receptors were obtained from a woman between 70 and 85 years old in a cohort exposed to, infected with or recovered from COVID-19 (not recorded which).

This clone was picked up one time. The V and J genes are TRBV10-3 and TRBJ2-7, with 10 bases identical to TRBD2. Germline CDR1 reads ENHRY; CDR2 reads SYGVKD. V gave up 6 bases and J gave up 5 bases; unmatched junction bases: 7. The CDR3 totals 14 residues. The CDR3 protein is CAIRASGRANEQYF. In DNA form, the CDR3 reads TGTGCCATCAGAGCGAGCGGGAGGGCCAACGAGCAGTACTTC.

The CDR3 DNA is TGTGCCAGCAGTTTATCGACTAACAAAGAGACCCAGTACTTC. As protein: CASSLSTNKETQYF. The chain couples TRBV27 to TRBJ2-5, with a tentative D call TRBD2 (5 bases). The CDR3 contains 14 residues. V was clipped by 0 bases and J by 3 bases, with 8 bases between them. The germline CDR1 and CDR2 sequences are MNHEY and SMNVEV (reference sequence).

The chain couples TRBV27 to TRBJ1-1; a weak D match, TRBD1 (5 bases). The length of the CDR3 is 13 residues. Germline CDR1 MNHEY, CDR2 SMNVEV (reference sequence). V was cut by 3 bases and J by 6 bases, with 11 bases left in between. The CDR3: CASSFGRGSEAFF. The CDR3 nucleotides read TGTGCCAGCAGTTTCGGGAGGGGTTCTGAAGCTTTCTTT.

In DNA form, the CDR3 reads TGTGCCAGCACCGCACGTCCTTGGGCAGATCGGCGCACTGAAGCTTTCTTT. This sequence encodes CASTARPWADRRTEAFF. The V and J genes are TRBV28 and TRBJ1-1; D ambiguous. The CDR3 length is 17 residues. V shed 7 bases and J shed 4 bases, with 25 bases lying between them. The germline V gene encodes CDR1 MDHEN and CDR2 SYDVKM. The variable domain in full, with the rest retrieved from reference TRBV28 and TRBJ1-1, is DVKVTQSSRYLVKRTGEKVFLECVQDMDHENMFWYRQDPGLGLRLIYFSYDVKMKEKGDIPEGYSVSREKKERFSLILESASTNQTSMYLCASTARPWADRRTEAFFGQGTRLTVV.

The chain uses TRBV19 and TRBJ2-1; 7 nucleotides line up with TRBD1. The V gene's germline CDR1 is LNHDA and CDR2 SQIVND (reference sequence). CDR3 length: 15 residues. J lost 7 bases, V lost 3 bases, and 9 bases had no gene match. This CDR3 reads CASSIGQGVRNEQFF. CDR3 coding DNA: TGTGCCAGTAGTATTGGGCAGGGGGTTAGGAATGAGCAGTTCTTC.

This clone was counted between two and nine times. The chain employs TRBV24-1 and TRBJ2-1, with TRBD1 identical over 10 bases. With V trimmed by 3 bases and J by 6 bases, 7 bases remained unmatched. Germline CDR1 and CDR2: KGHDR and SFDVKD. The CDR3 sequence is 16 residues long. Written as DNA, the CDR3 is TGTGCCACCAGTGATACGACAGGGGGCCCCTCCAATGAGCAGTTCTTC. It translates to CATSDTTGGPSNEQFF.

This chain joins TRBV19 and TRBJ2-2; maybe TRBD2 (5 bases). V was pared by 1 base and J by 9 bases, with 12 bases between. The CDR3 has 14 amino acids. CDR1 is LNHDA and CDR2 is SQIVND in the germline V gene (reference sequence). CDR3 in amino acids: CASSIGSGGRELFF. CDR3 sequence (DNA): TGTGCCAGTAGTATAGGGTCCGGAGGTAGGGAGCTGTTTTTT.

The gene calls are TRBV30 and TRBJ2-7, with D maybe TRBD1 (6 bases). V lost 0 bases and J lost 3, with 6 bases in between. This CDR3 comprises 12 residues. Per the germline V gene, CDR1 is GTSNPN and CDR2 is SVGIG (reference sequence). The DNA for the CDR3 is TGTGCCTGGAGTGTACAGGGCTACGAGCAGTACTTC. Residues: CAWSVQGYEQYF.

This sequence joins TRBV3-1 (or the pseudogene TRBV3-2) and TRBJ2-7; a possible D gene is TRBD1 (6 bases). The germline V gene has CDR1 LGHDT and CDR2 YNNKEL (reference sequence). The V gene lost 4 bases and the J gene lost 6 bases, with 22 bases spanning the gap. This CDR3 is 16 amino acids long. CDR3 amino acids: CASSLTLGAPAVEQYF. The CDR3 nucleotides read TGTGCCAGCAGCCTCACCTTGGGGGCGCCGGCCGTCGAGCAGTACTTC.

This rearrangement joins TRBV19 to TRBJ2-3; 11 positions agree with TRBD2. V gave up 0 bases and J gave up 7 bases; unmatched junction bases: 9. The germline CDR1 and CDR2 sequences are LNHDA and SQIVND (reference sequence). The CDR3 extends over 17 amino acids. This chain's CDR3 is CASSIDHSGRALNTQYF. The CDR3 nucleotides are TGTGCCAGTAGTATAGATCATAGCGGGAGGGCCTTAAATACGCAGTATTTT.

The rearrangement uses TRBV6-5 and TRBJ2-6; TRBD2 aligns across 8 bases. This CDR3 has 15 amino acids. CDR1 and CDR2 from the germline V gene are MNHEY and SVGAGI. Trimming removed 8 bases from V and 2 bases from J; junction bases left unmatched: 5. The CDR3 loop is CASYSGGAGANVLTF. The CDR3, as DNA: TGTGCCAGCTATTCGGGAGGGGCTGGGGCCAACGTCCTGACTTTC.

The rearrangement joins TRBV7-8 to TRBJ2-7; 8 positions agree with TRBD2. This CDR3 region has 15 residues. With V trimmed by 1 base and J by 3 bases, 5 bases remained unmatched. Germline lookup yields CDR1 SGHVS and CDR2 FQNEAQ. The chain's CDR3 is CASSLGASGYYEQYF. DNA for the CDR3: TGTGCCAGCAGCTTAGGGGCTAGCGGGTACTACGAGCAGTACTTC.

The chain recombines TRBV15 with TRBJ2-5; no firm D call. CDR1 is LNHNV, CDR2 YYDKDF, per germline (reference sequence). This CDR3 comprises 12 residues. Trimming took off 2 bases at V and 3 bases at J, with 4 bases between the two ends. The CDR3 region is CATSRLKETQYF. The DNA of the CDR3 is TGTGCCACCAGCAGATTAAAAGAGACCCAGTACTTC.

This chain uses TRBV10-3 with TRBJ1-1; D might be TRBD1 (5 bases). Germline loops: CDR1 ENHRY, CDR2 SYGVKD. V lost 5 bases and J lost 6, with 10 bases in between. The CDR3 runs 12 residues. The CDR3 region is CAISPGTSEAFF. CDR3 coding DNA: TGTGCCATCAGTCCCGGGACTTCTGAAGCTTTCTTT.

This chain connects TRBV6-2 or TRBV6-3 to TRBJ2-7; D is possibly TRBD1 (6 bases). The ends were cut back, 4 bases at V and 6 bases at J, with 16 bases in the middle. The CDR3 length is 14 residues. Per the germline V gene, CDR1 is MNHEY and CDR2 is SVGEGT. In DNA, the CDR3 is TGTGCCAGCAGTTGGGGCTGGGACACGGGCGAGCAGTACTTC. It translates to CASSWGWDTGEQYF.

The chain carries TRBV11-3 and TRBJ2-7, with D unresolved. Trimming removed 0 bases from V and 3 bases from J, with 3 bases in between. Germline V gene data show CDR1 as SGHNT and CDR2 as YENEEA. The CDR3 runs 12 residues. The CDR3 DNA reads TGTGCCAGCAGCTTAGACGGCTACGAGCAGTACTTC. Amino acid sequence: CASSLDGYEQYF.

The DNA for the CDR3 is TGCGCCAGCAGCCAGGTCACAGGGGACGGTGGTAAAAACATTCAGTACTTC. Its protein is CASSQVTGDGGKNIQYF. The rearrangement joins TRBV4-3 to TRBJ2-4; 7 positions agree with TRBD1. The CDR3 contains 17 residues. J lost 4 bases, V lost 3 bases, and 12 bases had no gene match. CDR1 and CDR2 (germline): LGHNA, YSLEER.

A few counts support this clone. The CDR3 spells CASSLRGGTPEYF. CDR3 nucleotides: TGTGCCAGCAGTTTACGGGGGGGTACCCCCGAGTACTTC. This rearrangement joins TRBV27 to TRBJ2-4, with 8 bases matching TRBD2. The CDR3 extends over 13 amino acids. Unmatched junction bases numbered 8, after V lost 2 bases and J lost 14 bases. The germline V gene encodes CDR1 MNHEY and CDR2 SMNVEV (reference sequence).

The chain uses TRBV6-1 and TRBJ2-7; D not certain. This CDR3 region has 13 residues. Germline V gene sequence: CDR1 MNHNS, CDR2 SASEGT. V lost 3 bases and J 0 bases, leaving 6 bases between the germline ends. DNA of the CDR3: TGTGCCAGCAGTGATGCGTTCTCCTACGAGCAGTACTTC. It is translated as CASSDAFSYEQYF.

The genes are TRBV18 and TRBJ1-4, with 8 bases lining up with TRBD1. This CDR3 has 15 residues. Germline V lookup: CDR1 KGHSH, CDR2 LQKENI. Germline trimming cut 6 bases from V and 5 bases from J; bases unmatched to any gene: 8. This chain's CDR3 is CASSGTDRENEKLFF. The CDR3 coding sequence is TGTGCCAGCTCGGGAACGGACAGGGAAAATGAAAAACTGTTTTTT.

The J gene is TRBJ2-3, the V gene TRBV7-2; 12 positions match TRBD2. Germline V gene lookup returns CDR1 SGHTA and CDR2 FQGNSA. The CDR3 totals 16 residues. V dropped 5 bases and J dropped 2; count of bases not matched to a gene: 5. CDR3 sequence reads: CASSLRTSGATDTQYF. In nucleotides, the CDR3 is TGTGCCAGCAGCCTGCGGACTAGCGGGGCCACAGATACGCAGTATTTT.

In nucleotides, the CDR3 is TGCGCCAGCAGCTCGTTCGGACAGGCGGCCTATGGCTACACCTTC. Residues: CASSSFGQAAYGYTF. The chain joins TRBV5-1 to TRBJ1-2; the match to TRBD1 covers 7 bases. The CDR3 sequence is 15 residues long. V dropped 3 bases and J dropped 4; count of bases not matched to a gene: 9. CDR1 SGHRS and CDR2 YFSETQ come from the germline V gene. The variable domain in full, completed from reference TRBV5-1 and TRBJ1-2, reads KAGVTQTPRYLIKTRGQQVTLSCSPISGHRSVSWYQQTPGQGLQFLFEYFSETQRNKGNFPGRFSGRQFSNSRSEMNVSTLELGDSALYLCASSSFGQAAYGYTFGSGTRLTVV.

The rearrangement uses TRBV27 and TRBJ2-1; 14 nucleotides agree with TRBD2. Germline V CDR1 and CDR2: MNHEY, SMNVEV (reference sequence). V lost 3 bases to trimming and J lost 7 bases; unmatched junction nucleotides: 5. The CDR3 consists of 16 residues. The CDR3 sequence is CASSLAGTSGSNEQFF. In DNA, the CDR3 is TGTGCCAGCAGTTTGGCCGGGACTAGCGGGAGTAATGAGCAGTTCTTC.

The chain joins TRBV5-1 to TRBJ2-7, with 7 bases identical to TRBD1. Germline V gene lookup returns CDR1 SGHRS and CDR2 YFSETQ. This CDR3 comprises 13 residues. V lost 7 bases and J lost 2; bases outside the gene matches: 6. The CDR3: CASSTGVAYEQYF. CDR3 nucleotides: TGCGCCAGCTCTACAGGGGTTGCCTACGAGCAGTACTTC.

The chain links TRBV7-3 to TRBJ2-7; TRBD2 might be the D (6 bases). Per the germline V gene, CDR1 is SGHTA and CDR2 is FQGTGA. V shed 6 bases and J shed 0 bases, with 9 bases lying between them. The CDR3 extends over 13 amino acids. DNA of the CDR3: TGTGCCAGCAGTCTTAGCGGCTCCTACGAGCAGTACTTC. It encodes CASSLSGSYEQYF.